The rows below give T cell receptor beta chains drawn from one sample of a study of cytomegalovirus exposure and HLA in healthy donors. Profiled with immunoSEQ multiplex PCR; TCRdb holds only in-frame clones, not every one. The table shows 65,000 to 90,000 clones, with about 78% occurring only once. The specimen was PBMCs. The receptors originated from a woman between 40 and 55 years old in good health and CMV-seropositive. The CDR3 runs from the conserved cysteine through the conserved F or W. The order of the fields is J gene, D gene, clone size, V gene, CDR3 DNA, CDR3 protein. D genes are given only for firm matches. Size tells how often a clone was seen (once, few, many) or the class of an expanded clone, and some rows leave it out.

>TRBJ1-5|.|.|TRBV10-3
TGTGCCATCAGTGAGTCGACCGGGTTGGATCAGCCCCAGCATTTT
CAISESTGLDQPQHF
>TRBJ1-5|.|.|TRBV9
TGTGCCAGCAGCGTTGGGGACACCCTCCAGCCCCAGCATTTT
CASSVGDTLQPQHF
>TRBJ2-7|.|.|TRBV7-2
TGTGCCAGCAGCCCCGGACAGATAGCCTACGAGCAGTACTTC
CASSPGQIAYEQYF
>TRBJ2-2|.|.|TRBV2
TGTGCCAGCAGCTATGACCGGGCCGGGGAGCTGTTTTTT
CASSYDRAGELFF
>TRBJ2-5|TRBD2|.|TRBV27
TGTGCCAGCAGTTTATCGCTAGCGGGGGCAGAGACCCAGTACTTC
CASSLSLAGAETQYF
>TRBJ1-2|.|.|TRBV7-9
TGTGCCAGCAGCTTACGGGTAGACTATGGCTACACCTTC
CASSLRVDYGYTF
>TRBJ2-2|.|.|TRBV29-1
TGCAGCGTTGAACGAACAGGGAGAATCACCGGGGAGCTGTTTTTT
CSVERTGRITGELFF
>TRBJ2-7|.|.|TRBV10-3
TGTGCCATCAGTGACCCCCAGAGAGGCGGTAGCTACGAGCAGTACTTC
CAISDPQRGGSYEQYF
>TRBJ1-5|.|.|TRBV7-9
TGTGCCAGCAGCTTAGAGCGGAGCAGGGGCCATCAGCCCCAGCATTTT
CASSLERSRGHQPQHF
>TRBJ1-2|.|.|TRBV28
TGTGCCAGCAGTCTCCTCGGGGGGAACTATGGCTACACCTTC
CASSLLGGNYGYTF
>TRBJ2-2|.|.|TRBV5-1
TGCGCCAGCAGCCCAGGACAGACATCGAACACCGGGGAGCTGTTTTTT
CASSPGQTSNTGELFF
>TRBJ1-4|TRBD1|.|TRBV28
TGTGCCAGCGGGAGAGGGACAGGGGGGGAAAAACTGTTTTTT
CASGRGTGGEKLFF
>TRBJ1-5|.|.|TRBV6-4
TGTGCCAGCAGCCGGGACACTTTACGCAATCAGCCCCAGCATTTT
CASSRDTLRNQPQHF
>TRBJ2-2|.|few|TRBV5-1
TGCGCCAGCAGCTTGGAGGGACTCCCCAGCGGGGAGCTGTTTTTT
CASSLEGLPSGELFF
>TRBJ2-1|TRBD2|.|TRBV5-8
TGTGCCAGCAGCTCGGGAGGGCTATACAATGAGCAGTTCTTC
CASSSGGLYNEQFF
>TRBJ2-3|.|.|TRBV6-1
TGTGCCAGCAGTGGACAGTGGAGCACAGATACGCAGTATTTT
CASSGQWSTDTQYF
>TRBJ2-2|TRBD1|.|TRBV7-6
TGTGCCAGCAGCTTAGTACAGGGGTCCGGGGAGCTGTTTTTT
CASSLVQGSGELFF
>TRBJ2-5|TRBD2|.|TRBV30
TGTGCCTGGAGTGGGTCGGGGGGGCGTGAGACCCAGTACTTC
CAWSGSGGRETQYF
>TRBJ2-2|.|.|TRBV30
TGTGCCTGGAACCTTCAGGCAGGGATCCGGAACACCGGGGAGCTGTTTTTT
CAWNLQAGIRNTGELFF
>TRBJ2-7|.|.|TRBV5-5
TGTGCCAGCAGCCCGCCGTTGAAGGGGTCCAACGAGCAGTACTTC
CASSPPLKGSNEQYF
>TRBJ2-2|TRBD2|.|TRBV19
TGTGCCAGTAGTATTCTAACGGGGGGGTACACCGGGGAGCTGTTTTTT
CASSILTGGYTGELFF
>TRBJ2-3|TRBD2|.|TRBV29-1
TGCAGCGTTAGACTAGCGGGGGGAGACACAGATACGCAGTATTTT
CSVRLAGGDTDTQYF
>TRBJ1-1|TRBD1|.|TRBV10-3
TGTGCCATCACCTGGGACAGAGGAGTTACTGAAGCTTTCTTT
CAITWDRGVTEAFF
>TRBJ1-1|.|.|TRBV30
TGTGCCTGGAGCCCCCCGGACAGAAACACTGAAGCTTTCTTT
CAWSPPDRNTEAFF
>TRBJ1-2|TRBD1|.|TRBV19
TGTGCCAGTTCTCCCGGGACAGGGGGCGCGCAAGGCTACACCTTC
CASSPGTGGAQGYTF
>TRBJ2-3|.|few|TRBV4-3
TGCGCCAGCAGCCAAGATTCCAGGGTGAGAACAGATACGCAGTATTTT
CASSQDSRVRTDTQYF
>TRBJ2-7|.|.|TRBV6-5
TGTGCCAACAGAAACGAGGCATACGAGCAGTACTTC
CANRNEAYEQYF
>TRBJ1-5|.|.|TRBV19
TGTGCCAGTAGTATAGAATCGGGGTTTAATCAGCCCCAGCATTTT
CASSIESGFNQPQHF
>TRBJ2-3|.|.|TRBV28
TGTGCCAGCCCTAGCATGGTTACTTCAACAGATACGCAGTATTTT
CASPSMVTSTDTQYF
>TRBJ2-1|.|once|TRBV7-6
TGTGCCAGCAGCTTAAGGGGGTACAATGAGCAGTTCTTC
CASSLRGYNEQFF
>TRBJ2-2|.|.|TRBV7-2
TGTGCCAGCAGCTTTGGGGGGAGTAACACCGGGGAGCTGTTTTTT
CASSFGGSNTGELFF
>TRBJ1-6|TRBD1|.|TRBV19
TGTGCCAGTAGCCCGGGACAGGGATACGGATCACCCCTCCACTTT
CASSPGQGYGSPLHF
>TRBJ2-2|.|.|TRBV6-4
TGTGCCAGCAGTGGAGCGGAGGGGCGCGGCACCGGGGAGCTGTTTTTT
CASSGAEGRGTGELFF
>TRBJ2-1|.|.|TRBV2
TGTGCCAGCAGTGAAGCGCAGGGGCTAGCGGTGTACAATGAGCAGTTCTTC
CASSEAQGLAVYNEQFF
>TRBJ1-1|TRBD1|.|TRBV5-5
TGTGCCAGCAGCTTGGGACAGGGGGGCACTGAAGCTTTCTTT
CASSLGQGGTEAFF
>TRBJ2-3|TRBD1|.|TRBV19
TGTGCCAGTATGGGGAACAGGGGTAGGGCAGATACGCAGTATTTT
CASMGNRGRADTQYF
>TRBJ1-1|.|few|TRBV7-2
TGTGCCAGCAGCTTCGGCGACGGAGTCGACACTGAAGCTTTCTTT
CASSFGDGVDTEAFF
>TRBJ1-4|.|.|TRBV11-2
TGTGCCAGCGGGCGGGGGACTAATGAAAAACTGTTTTTT
CASGRGTNEKLFF
>TRBJ2-7|TRBD2|.|TRBV27
TGTGCCAGCAGTTACGGGACTAGTCGCGACGAGCAGTACTTC
CASSYGTSRDEQYF
>TRBJ1-5|.|once|TRBV7-2
TGTGCCAGCAGCTCCAGGGGCTATAGCAATCAGCCCCAGCATTTT
CASSSRGYSNQPQHF
>TRBJ2-5|TRBD1|.|TRBV18
TGTGCCAGCTCCGAGCAGGGACAGCCAGAGACCCAGTACTTC
CASSEQGQPETQYF
>TRBJ2-2|.|.|TRBV2
TGTGCCAGCAGTGAATCGGGGGTCAACACCGGGGAGCTGTTTTTT
CASSESGVNTGELFF
>TRBJ1-2|.|.|TRBV5-6
TGTGCCAGCTCATTCGGGGGGCCAGAAGGCTACACCTTC
CASSFGGPEGYTF
>TRBJ1-5|.|.|TRBV30
TGTGCCTGGAGTTATGAGACAGTCAATCAGCCCCAGCATTTT
CAWSYETVNQPQHF
>TRBJ2-3|.|.|TRBV28
TGTGCCAGCAGTTCGGTCATGGATACGCAGTATTTT
CASSSVMDTQYF
>TRBJ2-1|TRBD1|.|TRBV9
TGTGCCAGCAGGGGGGACAGGGTGGATGAGCAGTTCTTC
CASRGDRVDEQFF